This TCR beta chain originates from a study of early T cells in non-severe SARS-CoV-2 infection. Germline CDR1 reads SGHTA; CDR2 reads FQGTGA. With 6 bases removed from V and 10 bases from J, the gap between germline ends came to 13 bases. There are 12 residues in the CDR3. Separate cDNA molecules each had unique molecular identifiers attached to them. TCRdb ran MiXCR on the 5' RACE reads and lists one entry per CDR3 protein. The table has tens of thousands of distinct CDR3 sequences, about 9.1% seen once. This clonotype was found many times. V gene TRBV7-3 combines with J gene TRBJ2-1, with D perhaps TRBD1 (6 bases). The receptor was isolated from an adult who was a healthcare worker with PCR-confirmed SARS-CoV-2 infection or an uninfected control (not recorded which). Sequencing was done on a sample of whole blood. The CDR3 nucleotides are TGTGCCAGCAGGAAACAGGGAGAGGAGCAGTTCTTC. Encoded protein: CASRKQGEEQFF.